Below are 26 T cell receptor beta chains sequenced from a single sample in a study of CD8+ T cells in alopecia areata. This sample's treatment: oral pan-JAK inhibitor, 5-10 mg twice daily. TCR sequencing used cDNA made by reverse transcription of extracted RNA. TCRdb keeps only in-frame clones here, not all; method: immunoSEQ multiplex PCR. The repertoire holds some 120,000 clones, with around 50% as singletons. Here the sequenced sample was CD8+ T cells sorted from blood, taken at week 24, from a patient treated with tofacitinib. These receptors all stem from a human donor with alopecia areata.

The V call is TRBV5-6, the J call TRBJ1-2; TRBD1 agrees at 7 bases. Germline V gene sequence: CDR1 SGHDT, CDR2 YYEEEE. The CDR3 has 12 residues. Trimming removed 4 bases from V and 7 bases from J; junction bases left unmatched: 4. DNA of the CDR3: TGTGCCAGCAGCCCAGGGGGTCTTGGCTACACCTTC. Protein sequence: CASSPGGLGYTF.

This clone occurred once. The chain is built from TRBV27 and TRBJ1-1; D possibly corresponds to TRBD1 (5 bases). V lost 6 bases and J 4 bases, leaving 18 bases between the germline ends. CDR1 and CDR2 (germline): MNHEY, SMNVEV (reference sequence). There are 15 residues in the CDR3. The CDR3 here is CASSPIRTLGTEAFF. CDR3 in DNA: TGTGCCAGCAGCCCCATCAGGACACTCGGCACTGAAGCTTTCTTT.

The chain combines TRBV2 with TRBJ2-1, with a possible D match to TRBD2 (5 bases). Per the germline V gene, CDR1 is SNHLY and CDR2 is FYNNEI. There are 13 residues in the CDR3. The V gene lost 4 bases and the J gene lost 6 bases, with 10 bases spanning the gap. CDR3 sequence (DNA): TGTGCCAGCAGTGTCGGGGTGGGCAATGAGCAGTTCTTC. It is translated as CASSVGVGNEQFF.

This clone was observed a handful of times. The chain couples TRBV6-1 to TRBJ2-3; the match to TRBD2 covers 8 bases. V lost 4 bases and J lost 2; bases outside the gene matches: 5. From germline, CDR1 is MNHNS and CDR2 SASEGT. The CDR3 loop spans 15 amino acids. CDR3 DNA: TGTGCCAGCAGTGGAAGCGGGGGTCACACAGATACGCAGTATTTT. It encodes CASSGSGGHTDTQYF.

The chain uses TRBV7-2 and TRBJ2-7; D not certain. CDR3 length equals 13 residues. V was pared by 2 bases and J by 5 bases, with 10 bases between. Germline V CDR1 and CDR2: SGHTA, FQGNSA. CDR3 protein: CASSLLNIDEQYF. CDR3 in DNA: TGTGCCAGCAGCTTACTAAATATCGACGAGCAGTACTTC.

CDR3: CASSTDTSGANVLTF. In DNA, the CDR3 is TGTGCCAGCAGCACAGACACCTCTGGGGCCAACGTCCTGACTTTC. This chain joins TRBV27 and TRBJ2-6; D unresolved. Between the trimmed V and J ends, which lost 6 bases and 0 bases, there was a span of 9 bases. This CDR3 region has 15 residues. CDR1 MNHEY and CDR2 SMNVEV come from the germline V gene (reference sequence).

The chain is built from TRBV5-6 and TRBJ2-4, with 7 bases aligning to TRBD1. Losses at the gene ends were 4 bases for V and 0 bases for J; bases not matched to a gene: 13. This CDR3 spans 18 amino acids. In germline, CDR1 is SGHDT, CDR2 YYEEEE. The CDR3 sequence: CASSPGTASVKAKNIQYF. The DNA for the CDR3 is TGTGCCAGCAGCCCAGGGACAGCTTCCGTGAAAGCCAAAAACATTCAGTACTTC.

The rearrangement uses TRBV19 and TRBJ2-1; D unresolved. The V end was cut by 0 bases, the J end by 7 bases, with 7 bases between. The length of the CDR3 is 13 residues. Germline V gives CDR1 LNHDA, CDR2 SQIVND (reference sequence). CDR3 nucleotide sequence: TGTGCCAGTAGTATAGAAGGGCCTAATGAGCAGTTCTTC. Its protein product is CASSIEGPNEQFF. Full variable domain (remainder filled in from reference TRBV19 and TRBJ2-1): DGGITQSPKYLFRKEGQNVTLSCEQNLNHDAMYWYRQDPGQGLRLIYYSQIVNDFQKGDIAEGYSVSREKKESFPLTVTSAQKNPTAFYLCASSIEGPNEQFFGPGTRLTVL.

V gene TRBV29-1 combines with J gene TRBJ1-2, with D unresolved. CDR3 length: 12 amino acids. Germline CDR1 SQVTM, CDR2 ANQGSEA. The ends were cut back, 5 bases at V and 3 bases at J, with 10 bases in the middle. As DNA, the CDR3 is TGCAGCGTTCCCGGTGATGACTATGGCTACACCTTC. This translates into CSVPGDDYGYTF.

The CDR3 coding sequence is TGTGCCAGCAGCCCGTGGGGGGGAGGAGGAGAGCAGTACTTC. It codes for CASSPWGGGGEQYF. This chain links TRBV5-4 with TRBJ2-7, with 7 nucleotides matching TRBD2. Trimming took 4 bases from V and 7 from J; bases not matched to a gene: 11. The CDR3 is made up of 14 amino acids. CDR1 SGHNT and CDR2 YYREEE come from the germline V gene (reference sequence).

V is TRBV30 and J is TRBJ1-2, with D unclear. The germline V and J ends were trimmed by 0 bases and 6 bases, with 5 bases remaining between them. Per the germline V gene, CDR1 is GTSNPN and CDR2 is SVGIG (reference sequence). The CDR3 runs to 11 residues. Written as DNA, the CDR3 is TGTGCCTGGAGTGTTCTAGATGGCTACACCTTC. It yields the protein CAWSVLDGYTF. The whole variable domain, filled in from reference TRBV30 and TRBJ1-2, reads SQTIHQWPATLVQPVGSPLSLECTVEGTSNPNLYWYRQAAGRGLQLLFYSVGIGQISSEVPQNLSASRPQDRQFILSSKKLLLSDSGFYLCAWSVLDGYTFGSGTRLTVV.

A word on this clone: At one end, the junction sequence differs from germline, possibly due to a read error. This chain joins TRBV9 and TRBJ2-5; 8 nucleotides line up with TRBD1. The J call may be mistaken, given a closer DNA end match to TRBJ2-7. The CDR3 loop spans 16 amino acids. Germline loops: CDR1 SGDLS, CDR2 YYNGEE. The CDR3 DNA is TGTGCCAGCTGCGTAGAATACCCGGACAGGGAATACGAGCAGTACTTC. It translates to CASCVEYPDREYEQYF.

The chain is built from TRBV11-2 and TRBJ1-1; D perhaps matches TRBD1 (5 bases). V lost 2 bases and J lost 1, with 5 bases in between. This CDR3 is built from 13 residues. Germline assignment: CDR1 SGHAT and CDR2 FQNNGV. Here the CDR3 DNA reads TGTGCCAGCAGCTTACAGGGGAACACTGAAGCTTTCTTT. It specifies CASSLQGNTEAFF.

This clone was detected only a few times. The chain recombines TRBV7-9 with TRBJ2-1, with 8 bases identical to TRBD1. Germline CDR1 SEHNR, CDR2 FQNEAQ (reference sequence). J gave up 6 bases and V 2 bases, and 12 bases lay outside the gene matches. This CDR3 is 17 amino acids long. CDR3 sequence reads: CASSLSAGGRLGNEQFF. CDR3 DNA: TGTGCCAGCAGCTTATCGGCAGGGGGCAGGTTGGGCAATGAGCAGTTCTTC.

This chain joins TRBV5-1 and TRBJ1-5; D not resolved. The CDR3 loop spans 16 amino acids. V gave up 6 bases and J gave up 9 bases, with 25 bases separating them. Germline CDR1 is SGHRS and CDR2 is YFSETQ. The CDR3 DNA reads as TGCGCCAGCAACCCGCCCGAGACAATTTCGCTTAGGCCCCAGCATTTT. This gives the protein CASNPPETISLRPQHF.

The V call is TRBV5-6, the J call TRBJ1-5; D gene ambiguous. CDR3 length: 15 amino acids. Germline loops: CDR1 SGHDT, CDR2 YYEEEE. V was shortened by 0 bases and J by 2 bases, with 9 bases between the two germline ends. CDR3 bases: TGTGCCAGCAGCTTGGCTGGGGTAGGCAATCAGCCCCAGCATTTT. Its protein is CASSLAGVGNQPQHF. Full variable domain (outside the CDR3, taken from reference TRBV5-6 and TRBJ1-5): DAGVTQSPTHLIKTRGQQVTLRCSPKSGHDTVSWYQQALGQGPQFIFQYYEEEERQRGNFPDRFSGHQFPNYSSELNVNALLLGDSALYLCASSLAGVGNQPQHFGDGTRLSIL.

This chain connects TRBV30 to TRBJ2-5; D ambiguous. Germline V CDR1 and CDR2: GTSNPN, SVGIG (reference sequence). V lost 0 bases and J 5 bases, leaving 7 bases between the germline ends. This CDR3 is built from 12 residues. CDR3 sequence (DNA): TGTGCCTGGAGTGTACTTGGTGAGACCCAGTACTTC. It specifies CAWSVLGETQYF.

This clone was observed a few times. Additional DNA sequences in this sample encode the identical CDR3. The chain joins TRBV5-1 to TRBJ1-1; D is undetermined. There are 15 residues in the CDR3. Germline CDR1 SGHRS, CDR2 YFSETQ. The ends were cut back, 0 bases at V and 0 bases at J, with 9 bases in the middle. CDR3 sequence reads: CASSLGAGMNTEAFF. The CDR3 DNA reads as TGCGCCAGCAGCTTGGGAGCAGGAATGAACACTGAAGCTTTCTTT. Variable domain in full (rest from reference TRBV5-1 and TRBJ1-1): KAGVTQTPRYLIKTRGQQVTLSCSPISGHRSVSWYQQTPGQGLQFLFEYFSETQRNKGNFPGRFSGRQFSNSRSEMNVSTLELGDSALYLCASSLGAGMNTEAFFGQGTRLTVV.

This clone has more than one count but fewer than ten. The chain links TRBV5-4 to TRBJ2-7; 9 bases are shared with TRBD1. J lost 4 bases, V lost 10 bases, and 6 bases had no gene match. Germline V gene lookup returns CDR1 SGHNT and CDR2 YYREEE (reference sequence). This CDR3 has 12 amino acids. In nucleotides, the CDR3 is TGTGCCGCAGGGACAGGGTGGTACGAGCAGTACTTC. Protein sequence: CAAGTGWYEQYF.

This clone has just a few counts. This chain links TRBV6-1 with TRBJ1-1; D remains ambiguous. V lost 6 bases, J lost 3 bases, and 17 bases lay in between. The CDR3 extends over 15 amino acids. The germline gives CDR1 MNHNS, CDR2 SASEGT. Here the CDR3 reads CASSARRGWYTEAFF. CDR3 DNA: TGTGCCAGCAGCGCCCGTCGGGGTTGGTACACTGAAGCTTTCTTT.

The chain links TRBV6-5 to TRBJ1-1; 11 bases line up with TRBD1. The CDR3 sequence is 15 residues long. Trimming cost V 0 bases and J 4 bases; bases outside gene matches: 1. Per the germline V gene, CDR1 is MNHEY and CDR2 is SVGAGI. CDR3 loop: CASSYSDRGPTEAFF. The CDR3 nucleotides are TGTGCCAGCAGTTACTCGGACAGGGGGCCCACTGAAGCTTTCTTT.

The CDR3 nucleotides are TGTGCCAGTTTACTAGCGGGGGAGGGGTACAATGAGCAGTTCTTC. It codes for CASLLAGEGYNEQFF. The rearrangement uses TRBV2 and TRBJ2-1, with 11 bases lining up with TRBD2. Trimming took 9 bases from V and 4 from J; bases not matched to a gene: 8. The CDR3 consists of 15 residues. Germline CDR1 reads SNHLY; CDR2 reads FYNNEI.

This clone was seen only a few times. The chain has TRBV6-1 and TRBJ2-7; D ambiguous. The germline gives CDR1 MNHNS, CDR2 SASEGT. The CDR3 has 11 residues. Trimming pared 5 bases from V and 4 bases from J, leaving 6 bases between. The CDR3 bases are TGTGCCAGCAGTCTCGGATACGAGCAGTACTTC. The encoded protein is CASSLGYEQYF.

This clone was seen a few times. This chain joins TRBV7-9 and TRBJ2-5, with TRBD2 matching 12 bases. J lost 2 bases, V lost 1 base, and 2 bases had no gene match. The CDR3 sequence is 16 residues long. Germline values: CDR1 SEHNR, CDR2 FQNEAQ (reference sequence). CDR3 sequence: CASSLDGTSGQETQYF. The CDR3 DNA reads TGTGCCAGCAGCTTAGATGGGACTAGCGGGCAAGAGACCCAGTACTTC.

V usage is TRBV7-9 and J usage is TRBJ1-4; a possible D gene is TRBD1 (5 bases). V was clipped by 5 bases and J by 8 bases, with 18 bases between them. The CDR3 loop spans 15 amino acids. Germline CDR1 is SEHNR and CDR2 is FQNEAQ (reference sequence). DNA of the CDR3: TGTGCCAGCAGCCTAGAGCGAGGGGAAGACGAAAAACTGTTTTTT. This translates into CASSLERGEDEKLFF.

In its sample, this clone was seen a few times. This chain links TRBV29-1 with TRBJ2-7, with D perhaps matching TRBD2 (5 bases). There are 12 residues in the CDR3. Germline V CDR1 and CDR2: SQVTM, ANQGSEA. V lost 4 bases and J 4 bases, leaving 11 bases between the germline ends. CDR3 in DNA: TGCAGCGTTGCGTTAGAGGGATACGAGCAGTACTTC. Its protein product is CSVALEGYEQYF.